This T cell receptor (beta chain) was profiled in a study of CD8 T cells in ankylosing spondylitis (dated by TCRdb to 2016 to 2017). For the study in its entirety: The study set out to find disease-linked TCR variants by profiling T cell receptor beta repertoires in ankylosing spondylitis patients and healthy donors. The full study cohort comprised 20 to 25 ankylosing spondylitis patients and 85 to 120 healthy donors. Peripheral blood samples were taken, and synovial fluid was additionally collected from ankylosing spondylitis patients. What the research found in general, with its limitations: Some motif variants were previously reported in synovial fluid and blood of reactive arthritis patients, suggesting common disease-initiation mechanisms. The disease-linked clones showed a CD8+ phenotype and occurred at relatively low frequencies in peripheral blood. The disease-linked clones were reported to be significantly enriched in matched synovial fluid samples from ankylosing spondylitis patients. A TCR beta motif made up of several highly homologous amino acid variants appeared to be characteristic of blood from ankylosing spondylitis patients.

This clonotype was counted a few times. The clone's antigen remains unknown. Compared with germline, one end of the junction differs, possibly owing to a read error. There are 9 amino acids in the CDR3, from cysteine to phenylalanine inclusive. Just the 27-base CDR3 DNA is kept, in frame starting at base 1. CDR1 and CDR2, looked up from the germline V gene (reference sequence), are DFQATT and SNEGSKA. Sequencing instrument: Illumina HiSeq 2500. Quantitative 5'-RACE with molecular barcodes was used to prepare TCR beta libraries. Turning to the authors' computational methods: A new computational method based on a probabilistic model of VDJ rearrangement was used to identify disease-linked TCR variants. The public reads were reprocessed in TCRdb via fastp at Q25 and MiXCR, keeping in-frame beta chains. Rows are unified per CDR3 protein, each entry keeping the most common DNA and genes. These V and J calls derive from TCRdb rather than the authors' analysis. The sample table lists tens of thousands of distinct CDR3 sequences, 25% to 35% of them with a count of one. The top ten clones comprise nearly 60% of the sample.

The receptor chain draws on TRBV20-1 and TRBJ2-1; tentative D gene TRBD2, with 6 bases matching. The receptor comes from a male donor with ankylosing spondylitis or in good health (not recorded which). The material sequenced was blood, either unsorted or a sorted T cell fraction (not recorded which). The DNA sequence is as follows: TGCAGTGCTAGTGCGGGGACCCATTTC. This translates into CSASAGTHF.